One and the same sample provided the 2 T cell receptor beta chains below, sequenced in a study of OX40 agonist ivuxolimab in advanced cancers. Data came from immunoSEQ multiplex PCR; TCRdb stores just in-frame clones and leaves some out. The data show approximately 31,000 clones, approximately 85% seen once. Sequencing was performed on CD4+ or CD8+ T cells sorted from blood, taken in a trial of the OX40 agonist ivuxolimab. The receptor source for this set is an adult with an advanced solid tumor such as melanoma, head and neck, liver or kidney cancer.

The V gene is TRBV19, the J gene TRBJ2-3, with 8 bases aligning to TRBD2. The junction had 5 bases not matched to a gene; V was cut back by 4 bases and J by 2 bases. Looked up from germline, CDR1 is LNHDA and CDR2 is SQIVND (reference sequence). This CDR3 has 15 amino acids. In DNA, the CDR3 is TGTGCCAGTAGTACCGTAGCGGGGTTCACAGATACGCAGTATTTT. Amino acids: CASSTVAGFTDTQYF.

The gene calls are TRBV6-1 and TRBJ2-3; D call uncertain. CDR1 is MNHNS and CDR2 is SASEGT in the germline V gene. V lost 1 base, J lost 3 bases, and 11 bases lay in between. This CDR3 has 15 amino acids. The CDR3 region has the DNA TGTGCCAGCAGTGAAGGCCCCCGGGCGACAGATACGCAGTATTTT. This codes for CASSEGPRATDTQYF.